A single sample is the source of the 29 T cell receptor beta chains below, sequenced in a study of T cells in localized non-small cell lung cancer (dated by TCRdb to the early 2020s). Library preparation was by the immunoSEQ multiplex PCR assay. TCRdb stores this immuneACCESS table with in-frame sequences only. Part of the clones is absent; in the studies checked, under half of the shortfall reflects unresolved V genes, and no reason is known for the rest. This sample has about 22,000 clones in its table, and around nine tenths of those were observed once. Of the sample, 22% is held by the ten largest clones. The sample consisted of PBMCs, taken before any cancer treatment. These receptors all stem from a man aged 40 to 70 with stage II squamous cell lung carcinoma.

The genes are TRBV5-1 and TRBJ2-5; TRBD2 matches 16 bases. The CDR3 consists of 16 residues. The germline CDR1 and CDR2 sequences are SGHRS and YFSETQ. V lost 4 bases and J lost 14; bases outside the gene matches: 14. CDR3 sequence: CASSPPRGLAGGPLYF. The CDR3 DNA is TGCGCCAGCAGCCCGCCGCGGGGACTAGCGGGAGGGCCATTATACTTC.

In this sample, this clone turned up once. The gene calls are TRBV28 and TRBJ2-5; TRBD2 might be the D (5 bases). CDR3 length equals 11 residues. V was shortened by 6 bases and J by 9 bases, with 11 bases between the two germline ends. The V gene's germline CDR1 is MDHEN and CDR2 SYDVKM. CDR3 DNA sequence: TGTGCCAGCAGATCACCGGAGGCCCAGTACTTC. Translating it yields CASRSPEAQYF.

This chain uses TRBV6-5 with TRBJ1-1; D is uncertain. The CDR3 loop spans 15 amino acids. V lost 0 bases to trimming and J lost 0 bases, with 8 bases between them. Per the germline V gene, CDR1 is MNHEY and CDR2 is SVGAGI. The CDR3 is CASSYSPGLNTEAFF. The CDR3 DNA is TGTGCCAGCAGTTACTCCCCAGGACTGAACACTGAAGCTTTCTTT.

The chain has TRBV4-1 and TRBJ1-2; D is possibly TRBD1 (6 bases). Looked up from germline, CDR1 is MGHRA and CDR2 is YSYEKL. V was trimmed by 4 bases and J by 7 bases, leaving 10 bases between them. The CDR3 has 12 residues. DNA of the CDR3: TGCGCCAGCAGCCCGGGAGGGGGTGGCTACACCTTC. Protein: CASSPGGGGYTF.

The chain employs TRBV10-3 and TRBJ2-6, with TRBD2 as a possible D gene (5 bases). Germline V gene sequence: CDR1 ENHRY, CDR2 SYGVKD. The V end lost 0 bases, the J end lost 1 base, and 10 bases lay between the germline ends. The length of the CDR3 is 17 residues. The CDR3 sequence: CAISESLRESGANVLTF. Here the CDR3 DNA reads TGTGCCATCAGTGAGTCCTTAAGGGAGTCTGGGGCCAACGTCCTGACTTTC.

V is TRBV28 and J is TRBJ2-2; no reliable D call. The CDR3 contains 15 residues. V was shortened by 3 bases and J by 2 bases, with 10 bases between the two germline ends. Germline CDR1 reads MDHEN; CDR2 reads SYDVKM. The CDR3 reads CASSFAYRNTGELFF. CDR3 in DNA: TGTGCCAGCAGTTTTGCCTACAGAAACACCGGGGAGCTGTTTTTT.

The chain links TRBV5-1 to TRBJ2-7, with D perhaps matching TRBD2 (6 bases). CDR1 and CDR2 (germline): SGHRS, YFSETQ. This CDR3 has 15 amino acids. Between the trimmed V and J ends, which lost 0 bases and 3 bases, there was a span of 13 bases. The CDR3 coding sequence is TGCGCCAGCAGCTTGGCCGACGGGAGCTTCTACGAGCAGTACTTC. Translating it yields CASSLADGSFYEQYF. Drawing the rest from reference TRBV5-1 and TRBJ2-7, the complete variable domain is KAGVTQTPRYLIKTRGQQVTLSCSPISGHRSVSWYQQTPGQGLQFLFEYFSETQRNKGNFPGRFSGRQFSNSRSEMNVSTLELGDSALYLCASSLADGSFYEQYFGPGTRLTVT.

The chain employs TRBV18 and TRBJ2-7; a weak D match, TRBD1 (6 bases). This CDR3 spans 16 amino acids. The V gene lost 3 bases and the J gene lost 2 bases, with 17 bases spanning the gap. CDR1 is KGHSH and CDR2 is LQKENI in the germline V gene. CDR3 in amino acids: CASSPLQGPQPYEQYF. DNA for the CDR3: TGTGCCAGCTCACCGTTACAGGGACCTCAGCCCTACGAGCAGTACTTC.

This sequence joins TRBV5-1 and TRBJ2-3; maybe TRBD2 (6 bases). This CDR3 spans 16 amino acids. V was pared by 4 bases and J by 1 base, with 16 bases between. Germline V gene data show CDR1 as SGHRS and CDR2 as YFSETQ. The CDR3: CASSILAQRGTDTQYF. CDR3 in DNA: TGCGCCAGCAGCATACTAGCTCAAAGGGGCACAGATACGCAGTATTTT.

The chain carries TRBV2 and TRBJ2-5; D call uncertain. The CDR3 length is 12 residues. V lost 4 bases, J lost 0 bases, and 3 bases lay in between. Germline-derived CDR1 and CDR2 are SNHLY and FYNNEI. CDR3 nucleotide sequence: TGTGCCAGCAGTGCCTACCAAGAGACCCAGTACTTC. Protein sequence: CASSAYQETQYF. The full variable domain, rest sourced from reference TRBV2 and TRBJ2-5, is EPEVTQTPSHQVTQMGQEVILRCVPISNHLYFYWYRQILGQKVEFLVSFYNNEISEKSEIFDDQFSVERPDGSNFTLKIRSTKLEDSAMYFCASSAYQETQYFGPGTRLLVL.

The chain is built from TRBV15 and TRBJ1-4; 8 bases are a match to TRBD1. The CDR3 is 15 amino acids. With V trimmed by 0 bases and J by 8 bases, 5 bases remained unmatched. Looked up from germline, CDR1 is LNHNV and CDR2 is YYDKDF (reference sequence). The CDR3 is CATSRDQGAVEKLFF. The CDR3 DNA is TGTGCCACCAGCAGAGATCAGGGGGCGGTCGAAAAACTGTTTTTT.

The V call is TRBV5-1, the J call TRBJ1-1, with D unresolved. Between the trimmed V and J ends, which lost 1 base and 1 base, there was a span of 5 bases. The V gene's germline CDR1 is SGHRS and CDR2 YFSETQ. This CDR3 is 13 amino acids long. The CDR3 loop is CASSLRENTEAFF. The CDR3 DNA sequence: TGCGCCAGCAGCTTGAGGGAGAACACTGAAGCTTTCTTT.

The chain carries TRBV6-5 and TRBJ2-6; D not certain. The CDR3 runs to 15 residues. Germline CDR1 MNHEY, CDR2 SVGAGI. V gave up 0 bases and J gave up 2 bases, with 5 bases separating them. The CDR3 protein is CASSYSPPGANVLTF. The CDR3 nucleotides are TGTGCCAGCAGTTACTCGCCCCCTGGGGCCAACGTCCTGACTTTC.

This chain links TRBV10-2 with TRBJ2-1; TRBD2 might be the D (5 bases). Trimming removed 11 bases at V and 7 bases at J, with 9 bases between. The CDR3 covers 10 residues. Per germline, CDR1 WSHSY and CDR2 SAAADI. In DNA, the CDR3 is TGCGCCTCACGAGGGAATGAGCAGTTCTTC. It is translated as CASRGNEQFF.

In this sample, this clone turned up a few times. The chain couples TRBV6-6 to TRBJ1-1; D is unclear. CDR3 length equals 11 residues. Germline CDR1 reads MNHNY; CDR2 reads SVGAGI (reference sequence). The V end was cut by 2 bases, the J end by 4 bases, with 2 bases between. The chain's CDR3 is CASSYGTEAFF. The CDR3 DNA is TGTGCCAGCAGTTACGGCACTGAAGCTTTCTTT.

The V and J genes are TRBV9 and TRBJ2-5; D may be TRBD2 (6 bases). In germline, CDR1 is SGDLS, CDR2 YYNGEE. CDR3 length: 15 residues. V was pared by 0 bases and J by 9 bases, with 18 bases between. This CDR3 is CASSVEGTADGAQYF. As DNA, the CDR3 is TGTGCCAGCAGCGTAGAAGGGACTGCGGATGGGGCCCAGTACTTC.

The V gene is TRBV4-1, the J gene TRBJ2-7; D unclear. Germline lookup yields CDR1 MGHRA and CDR2 YSYEKL. V dropped 0 bases and J dropped 5 bases, with 8 bases sitting between them. The CDR3 length is 13 residues. Here the CDR3 DNA reads TGCGCCAGCAGCCAAGATATCGGGCACGAGCAGTACTTC. As protein: CASSQDIGHEQYF.

The chain combines TRBV5-6 with TRBJ1-1, with D perhaps matching TRBD1 (6 bases). Germline loops: CDR1 SGHDT, CDR2 YYEEEE. The CDR3 loop spans 13 amino acids. The V end was cut by 5 bases, the J end by 3 bases, with 11 bases between. The CDR3 sequence is CASRQGQYTEAFF. In DNA, the CDR3 is TGTGCCAGCAGGCAAGGACAGTACACTGAAGCTTTCTTT.

The V and J genes are TRBV7-3 and TRBJ1-1, with no clear D. Trimming took 5 bases from V and 1 from J, leaving 8 bases between them. The CDR3 runs 13 residues. CDR1 is SGHTA, CDR2 FQGTGA, per germline. The CDR3 DNA follows: TGTGCCAGCAGCCAAGCAAAGAACACTGAAGCTTTCTTT. Its translation is CASSQAKNTEAFF.

This clone has just a few counts. This chain uses TRBV14 with TRBJ1-1; 9 nucleotides agree with TRBD1. CDR1 is SGHDN, CDR2 FVKESK, per germline. The CDR3 is made up of 14 amino acids. V shed 4 bases, J shed 4 bases, and the junction held 4 bases outside the gene matches. The CDR3 loop reads CASSRLTGGTEAFF. The CDR3 DNA reads as TGTGCCAGCAGCCGCTTGACAGGGGGCACTGAAGCTTTCTTT.

This sequence joins TRBV6-6 and TRBJ2-5; perhaps TRBD2 as D (6 bases). Looked up from germline, CDR1 is MNHNY and CDR2 is SVGAGI (reference sequence). V dropped 0 bases and J dropped 4 bases, with 6 bases sitting between them. This CDR3 contains 13 residues. This chain's CDR3 is CASSYSSGETQYF. The CDR3 bases are TGTGCCAGCAGTTACTCTAGCGGAGAGACCCAGTACTTC.

This clone was recorded once. The gene calls are TRBV9 and TRBJ1-2, with a possible D match to TRBD1 (6 bases). Germline loops: CDR1 SGDLS, CDR2 YYNGEE. The CDR3 is 14 residues long. The V gene lost 0 bases and the J gene lost 2 bases, with 8 bases spanning the gap. The CDR3 nucleotides are TGTGCCAGCAGCGTAGCTCAGGGGAACTATGGCTACACCTTC. Amino acid sequence: CASSVAQGNYGYTF.

This rearrangement joins TRBV11-1 to TRBJ2-3; D is ambiguous. The germline gives CDR1 SGHAT, CDR2 FQDESV (reference sequence). CDR3 size: 15 residues. V was shortened by 5 bases and J by 3 bases, with 15 bases between the two germline ends. The DNA of the CDR3 is TGTGCCAGCAGCCCCTACAGCGAAGGTACAGATACGCAGTATTTT. Residues: CASSPYSEGTDTQYF.

Notes on this clone: A much larger clone is a single base away; this may be a read error. This chain connects TRBV27 to TRBJ2-7; TRBD2 might be the D (6 bases). From germline, CDR1 is MNHEY and CDR2 SMNVEV (reference sequence). CDR3 length: 12 amino acids. Trimming removed 5 bases from V and 9 bases from J, with 14 bases in between. As DNA, the CDR3 is TGTGCCAGCAGTCCCACTAGCCTCGGGCAGTACTTC. Residues: CASSPTSLGQYF.

The chain links TRBV18 to TRBJ1-1; 11 bases line up with TRBD1. The CDR3 spans 14 residues. Per germline, CDR1 KGHSH and CDR2 LQKENI. V lost 6 bases, J lost 7 bases, and 7 bases stayed unmatched. CDR3 region: CASSPGQGAVEAFF. CDR3 coding DNA: TGTGCCAGCTCCCCCGGACAGGGGGCCGTTGAAGCTTTCTTT.

This clone came up once. The rearrangement uses TRBV2 and TRBJ2-1; D unresolved. This CDR3 spans 14 amino acids. Germline V gene lookup returns CDR1 SNHLY and CDR2 FYNNEI. The ends were cut back, 4 bases at V and 7 bases at J, with 14 bases in the middle. CDR3 residues: CASSVGPLLNEQFF. CDR3 sequence (DNA): TGTGCCAGCAGTGTCGGGCCGCTCCTAAATGAGCAGTTCTTC.

This chain links TRBV9 with TRBJ2-3, with 9 bases identical to TRBD1. In germline, CDR1 is SGDLS, CDR2 YYNGEE. V lost 3 bases, J lost 3 bases, and 8 bases stayed unmatched. CDR3 length: 16 amino acids. CDR3 region: CASSASMGQGTDTQYF. The CDR3 nucleotides are TGTGCCAGCAGCGCCTCCATGGGACAGGGAACAGATACGCAGTATTTT.

The chain carries TRBV7-2 and TRBJ2-7; D perhaps matches TRBD2 (6 bases). This CDR3 is built from 17 residues. Trimming cost V 1 base and J 3 bases, with 19 bases left between them. The germline V gene encodes CDR1 SGHTA and CDR2 FQGNSA. Here the CDR3 DNA reads TGTGCCAGCAGCTTAGGGGAGTCACCTTGGGGGGACTACGAGCAGTACTTC. Translation: CASSLGESPWGDYEQYF.

Of note for this clone: The junction shows a germline mismatch at one end, possibly a read error. The V call is TRBV7-7, the J call TRBJ2-7; 8 nucleotides align to TRBD1. Germline CDR1 and CDR2: SSHAT and FNYEAQ (reference sequence). This CDR3 is 13 amino acids long. The CDR3 coding sequence is TGTGCTAGCAGTTCAGACAGGGGCCACGAGCAGTACTTC. Translation gives CASSSDRGHEQYF.